The TCR beta chain described here comes from a study of cytomegalovirus exposure and HLA in healthy donors. Study-level information: Unique TCRs numbering roughly 85 million, obtained from HLA-typed donors, made up an early data release. Study findings and constraints: Cytomegalovirus status, reportedly, was diagnosed with high specificity and sensitivity by the classifier. Most of the TCR beta V segments (in an earlier analysis) were productive either about 90% or about 30% of the time.

The V and J ends lost 4 bases and 6 bases, in that order; junction bases with no gene match: 10. The CDR3 length is 15 residues. CDR1 is SGDLS and CDR2 is YYNGEE in the germline V gene. This clone was observed a handful of times. The antigen is undetermined. With 60 Vbeta and 13 Jbeta primers, the PCR was carried out. Sequencing was performed with immunoSEQ multiplex PCR; in TCRdb, only in-frame clones are kept and a portion is missing. The sample has over 100,000 clones; roughly 9.1% are singletons. Sequenced: PBMCs. The sequence was collected from a man in his forties in good health and CMV-seropositive. This rearrangement joins TRBV9 to TRBJ2-1; 7 bases map to TRBD2. The CDR3 DNA reads as TGTGCCAGCAGCCTAGACCCTAGCGGATTCAATGAGCAGTTCTTC. Translated: CASSLDPSGFNEQFF.